This is a list of T cell receptor beta chains from one sample in a study of OX40 agonist ivuxolimab in advanced cancers. The protocol was immunoSEQ multiplex PCR, while the TCRdb copy is restricted to in-frame clones and leaves out a portion. The repertoire includes 65,000 or so clones, 75% to 90% of them detected once, and more than 2.5% sits in the top ten. The sequencing used CD4+ or CD8+ T cells sorted from blood, collected in a trial of the OX40 agonist ivuxolimab. The receptors were sampled from an adult with an advanced solid tumor such as melanoma, head and neck, liver or kidney cancer. The CDR3 runs from the conserved cysteine through the conserved F or W. Fields, in order: J gene, V gene, clone size, D gene, CDR3 DNA, CDR3 protein. D genes are given only for firm matches. Rows may omit the clone size; those that give it use once, few, many or a size class.

j_call: TRBJ1-6
v_call: TRBV18
clone_size: NA
d_call: TRBD1
cdr3_nt: TGTGCCAGCTCACCATCGACAGGGGAGGATTCACCCCTCCACTTT
cdr3_aa: CASSPSTGEDSPLHF

j_call: TRBJ1-1
v_call: TRBV7-3
clone_size: NA
d_call: NA
cdr3_nt: TGTGCCAGCAAAGGATATCCCGAGAACACTGAAGCTTTCTTT
cdr3_aa: CASKGYPENTEAFF

j_call: TRBJ2-7
v_call: TRBV7-2
clone_size: NA
d_call: NA
cdr3_nt: TGTGCCAGCAGCACAGGGGCGGGGGAGCAGTACTTC
cdr3_aa: CASSTGAGEQYF

j_call: TRBJ1-2
v_call: TRBV7-6
clone_size: few
d_call: NA
cdr3_nt: TGTGCCAGCAGCTTTGGGACGGATGGCTACACCTTC
cdr3_aa: CASSFGTDGYTF

j_call: TRBJ2-1
v_call: TRBV19
clone_size: NA
d_call: TRBD1
cdr3_nt: TGTGCCAGTAGTATCGGGACAGGGAATGAGCAGTTCTTC
cdr3_aa: CASSIGTGNEQFF

j_call: TRBJ2-7
v_call: TRBV28
clone_size: NA
d_call: NA
cdr3_nt: TGTGCCAGCAGTTTATTTTTCCCCCAAGGAGGGGCGCTCGGAATCTACGAGCAGTACTTC
cdr3_aa: CASSLFFPQGGALGIYEQYF

j_call: TRBJ2-2
v_call: TRBV5-4
clone_size: once
d_call: TRBD1
cdr3_nt: TGTGCCAGCAGCTTGGTTGGACAGGGGGACACCGGGGAGCTGTTTTTT
cdr3_aa: CASSLVGQGDTGELFF

j_call: TRBJ1-1
v_call: TRBV4-1
clone_size: NA
d_call: NA
cdr3_nt: TGCGCCAGCAGCCAAACGAGGGCGGACACTGAAGCTTTCTTT
cdr3_aa: CASSQTRADTEAFF

j_call: TRBJ1-2
v_call: TRBV18
clone_size: NA
d_call: TRBD1
cdr3_nt: TGTGCCAGCTCACCAATAACAGGGGGTCCCAACTATGGCTACACCTTC
cdr3_aa: CASSPITGGPNYGYTF

j_call: TRBJ1-1
v_call: TRBV6-5
clone_size: NA
d_call: NA
cdr3_nt: TGTGCCAGCAGTTACGAGACAGTTAGCATGAACACTGAAGCTTTCTTT
cdr3_aa: CASSYETVSMNTEAFF

j_call: TRBJ2-3
v_call: TRBV28
clone_size: NA
d_call: NA
cdr3_nt: TGTGCCAGCAGTTTAAAGTTAGAGCAGTATTTT
cdr3_aa: CASSLKLEQYF

j_call: TRBJ1-6
v_call: TRBV6-1
clone_size: NA
d_call: NA
cdr3_nt: TGTGCCAGCAGAGGCGGTAGTTCACCCCTCCACTTT
cdr3_aa: CASRGGSSPLHF

j_call: TRBJ2-1
v_call: TRBV5-1
clone_size: NA
d_call: NA
cdr3_nt: TGCGCCAGCAGCTCGGATCCGTACGGGGGCGATGAGCAGTTCTTC
cdr3_aa: CASSSDPYGGDEQFF

j_call: TRBJ2-7
v_call: TRBV6-5
clone_size: NA
d_call: TRBD2
cdr3_nt: TGTGCCAGCAGTGTCGGACTAGCGGGGGTGTACGAGCAGTACTTC
cdr3_aa: CASSVGLAGVYEQYF

j_call: TRBJ2-7
v_call: TRBV30
clone_size: once
d_call: TRBD1
cdr3_nt: TGTGCCTACACGAGGGGGCGCGAGGACGAGCAGTACTTC
cdr3_aa: CAYTRGREDEQYF

j_call: TRBJ1-2
v_call: TRBV5-6
clone_size: NA
d_call: NA
cdr3_nt: TGTGCCAGCAGCTTGGGTTCCGCAGGAAACTATGGCTACACCTTC
cdr3_aa: CASSLGSAGNYGYTF

j_call: TRBJ2-3
v_call: TRBV5-1
clone_size: NA
d_call: TRBD1
cdr3_nt: TGCGCCAGCAGCTGGGGAGACAGGGGTGGCACAGATACGCAGTATTTT
cdr3_aa: CASSWGDRGGTDTQYF

j_call: TRBJ2-3
v_call: TRBV19
clone_size: NA
d_call: NA
cdr3_nt: TGTGCCAGTAGCACCCCATCTCGCGGTACGCAGTATTTT
cdr3_aa: CASSTPSRGTQYF

j_call: TRBJ2-7
v_call: TRBV15
clone_size: NA
d_call: NA
cdr3_nt: TGTGCCACCAGCAGAGATTCGGCAGGAACGAGGGAGCAGTACTTC
cdr3_aa: CATSRDSAGTREQYF

j_call: TRBJ2-7
v_call: TRBV6-6
clone_size: NA
d_call: NA
cdr3_nt: TGTGCCAGCAGTTACTCGCCTGAACAGGCCTACGAGCAGTACTTC
cdr3_aa: CASSYSPEQAYEQYF

j_call: TRBJ1-6
v_call: TRBV7-2
clone_size: NA
d_call: NA
cdr3_nt: TGTGCCAGCAGCTCCAGGGGTAATTCACCCCTCCACTTT
cdr3_aa: CASSSRGNSPLHF

j_call: TRBJ1-2
v_call: TRBV29-1
clone_size: NA
d_call: NA
cdr3_nt: TGCAGCTCCGCCGAGGGAGGTTTTATTGGCTACACCTTC
cdr3_aa: CSSAEGGFIGYTF

j_call: TRBJ1-6
v_call: TRBV30
clone_size: NA
d_call: NA
cdr3_nt: TGTGCCTGGAGTAAGACAGGCAATTCACCCCTCCACTTT
cdr3_aa: CAWSKTGNSPLHF